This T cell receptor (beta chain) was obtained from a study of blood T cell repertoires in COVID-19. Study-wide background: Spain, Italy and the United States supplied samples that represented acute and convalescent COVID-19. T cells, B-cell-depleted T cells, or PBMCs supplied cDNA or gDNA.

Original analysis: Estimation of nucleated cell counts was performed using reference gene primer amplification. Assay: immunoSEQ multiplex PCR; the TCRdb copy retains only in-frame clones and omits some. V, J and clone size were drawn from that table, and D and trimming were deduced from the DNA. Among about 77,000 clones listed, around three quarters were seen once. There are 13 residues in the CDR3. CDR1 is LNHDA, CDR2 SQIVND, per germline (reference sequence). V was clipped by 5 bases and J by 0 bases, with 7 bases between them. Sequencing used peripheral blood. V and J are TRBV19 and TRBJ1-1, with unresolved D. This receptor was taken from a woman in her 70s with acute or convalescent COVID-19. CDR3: CASSASMNTEAFF. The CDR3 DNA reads TGTGCCAGTAGTGCCTCTATGAACACTGAAGCTTTCTTT.